These T cell receptor beta chains were read from a single sample in a study of blood T cell repertoires in COVID-19. TCRdb's copy holds only in-frame clones and misses some; the assay was immunoSEQ multiplex PCR. The sample lists about 97,000 clones; 82% were seen once. The sample comprised peripheral blood. The source is a man in his 70s with acute or convalescent COVID-19. Each CDR3 is given with its conserved first and last residue. The D gene is left open where the match is weak. Clone sizes are given selectively: once, few, many, or a class where the clone is expanded.

size | D | J | V | DNA | CDR3
NA | NA | TRBJ2-1 | TRBV7-9 | TGTGCCAGCAGCCAACAGGAGGGGGAGCAGTTCTTC | CASSQQEGEQFF
NA | NA | TRBJ1-2 | TRBV19 | TGTGCCAGTAGTTCCTCCCACGCGGTTACCTATGGCTACACCTTC | CASSSSHAVTYGYTF
NA | TRBD1 | TRBJ1-5 | TRBV23-1 | TGCGCCAGCAGTCAACACCCAGGGGGCCGAGAGGGGCGATATAGCAATCAGCCCCAGCATTTT | CASSQHPGGREGRYSNQPQHF
NA | NA | TRBJ1-1 | TRBV6-2/TRBV6-3 | TGTGCCAGCAGTTACCACGGGACGCCGGGGGGAGCTTTCTTT | CASSYHGTPGGAFF
NA | TRBD1 | TRBJ1-1 | TRBV9 | TGTGCCAGCAGCCCTCCGGACAGGGCGAACACTGAAGCTTTCTTT | CASSPPDRANTEAFF
NA | NA | TRBJ1-2 | TRBV6-5 | TGTGCCAGCAGTTACTCGGCGACAGGAGGATCCTATGGCTACACCTTC | CASSYSATGGSYGYTF
NA | TRBD2 | TRBJ2-1 | TRBV10-3 | TGTGCCATCAGTGTAACTAGCGGGATCGGCGATGAGCAGTTCTTC | CAISVTSGIGDEQFF
NA | NA | TRBJ1-2 | TRBV7-3 | TGTGCCAGCAGCCTTAACAGGGATAACTATGGCTACACCTTC | CASSLNRDNYGYTF
once | NA | TRBJ2-3 | TRBV18 | TGTGCCAGCTCCCTCTCAGCCCCGGGGGCAGATACGCAGTATTTT | CASSLSAPGADTQYF
NA | NA | TRBJ1-2 | TRBV4-1 | TGCGCCAGCAGCCAAGATCAGTCGGGGGGGATTAACTATGGCTACACCTTC | CASSQDQSGGINYGYTF
NA | TRBD1 | TRBJ1-2 | TRBV3-1/TRBV3-2 | TGTGCCAGCAGCCAAGCACCGGACAGGGGAAGCGGCTACACCTTC | CASSQAPDRGSGYTF
NA | TRBD1 | TRBJ2-5 | TRBV6-6 | TGTGCCAGCAGCCGGGACAGGGGGCGAGAGACCCAGTACTTC | CASSRDRGRETQYF
NA | NA | TRBJ2-3 | TRBV4-1 | TGCGCCAGCAGCCAATATGCCTCGAGAGATACGCAGTATTTT | CASSQYASRDTQYF
NA | NA | TRBJ2-7 | TRBV4-3 | TGCGCCAGCAGCCAAGATAGGAGCAGTCGACACTTC | CASSQDRSSRHF
NA | NA | TRBJ1-2 | TRBV6-2/TRBV6-3 | TGTGCCAGCAGCGCCACCGTAGACAGGAACTATGGCTACACCTTC | CASSATVDRNYGYTF
few | NA | TRBJ1-6 | TRBV25-1 | TGTGCCAGCAGTGTTGGCCAAAATTCACCCCTCCACTTT | CASSVGQNSPLHF
NA | TRBD2 | TRBJ2-3 | TRBV9 | TGTGCCAGCAGCGTAGATTCCGGGACTAGCGGACGCACAGATACGCAGTATTTT | CASSVDSGTSGRTDTQYF
NA | TRBD2 | TRBJ2-1 | TRBV24-1 | TGTGCCACCAGTGAGTGGAATAGCGGGAGCTTCGAAAATGAGCAGTTCTTC | CATSEWNSGSFENEQFF
NA | TRBD1 | TRBJ1-1 | TRBV6-5 | TGTGCCAGCGGGGGGACAGGGATTTTGAACACTGAAGCTTTCTTT | CASGGTGILNTEAFF
few | TRBD1 | TRBJ2-7 | TRBV6-2/TRBV6-3 | TGTGCCAGCAGTCGGACAGGGACATACGAGCAGTACTTC | CASSRTGTYEQYF
NA | NA | TRBJ2-7 | TRBV13 | TGTGCCAGCAGCTTACCATCAGGGGACGAGCAGTACTTC | CASSLPSGDEQYF
once | TRBD1 | TRBJ1-1 | TRBV28 | TGTGCCAGCAGTTTTTCGGGACAGGGTAGCGGTACTGAAGCTTTCTTT | CASSFSGQGSGTEAFF
NA | NA | TRBJ1-2 | TRBV30 | TGTGCCTGGAGTACCCCGACAGGTATCTATGGCTACACCTTC | CAWSTPTGIYGYTF
NA | NA | TRBJ1-1 | TRBV11-1 | TGTGCCAGCAGCTTTACAGGGTCAGGCACTGAAGCTTTCTTT | CASSFTGSGTEAFF
once | NA | TRBJ2-2 | TRBV20-1 | TGCAGTGCTAGTAATAACAGACCCACCGGGGAGCTGTTTTTT | CSASNNRPTGELFF
NA | TRBD1 | TRBJ2-3 | TRBV28 | TGTGCCAGCAGTTCGGGACAGTTCACAGATACGCAGTATTTT | CASSSGQFTDTQYF
NA | NA | TRBJ1-2 | TRBV6-6 | TGTGCCAGCAGTACGAGGGGACTTGGCTACACCTTC | CASSTRGLGYTF
NA | NA | TRBJ1-2 | TRBV28 | TGTGCCAGCAGTTTCGGGGGTGGCTATGGCTACACCTTC | CASSFGGGYGYTF
NA | TRBD1 | TRBJ1-3 | TRBV4-3 | TGCGCCAGCAGCCCCCGTACAGGGGTAGGAAACACCATATATTTT | CASSPRTGVGNTIYF
many | TRBD1 | TRBJ1-3 | TRBV7-7 | TGTGCTAGCAGCTTTTTTGTCGTAGACAGGGGAGGGAGGGGAAACACCATATATTTT | CASSFFVVDRGGRGNTIYF
NA | TRBD2 | TRBJ2-7 | TRBV28 | TGTGCCAGCAGTCCGTCGGGACTAGCGGGAGTTAAGGCCTACGAGCAGTACTTC | CASSPSGLAGVKAYEQYF
once | NA | TRBJ1-1 | TRBV18 | TGTGCCAGCTCAGTATTTGACAAGTTGAAAACTGAAGCTTTCTTT | CASSVFDKLKTEAFF
NA | TRBD2 | TRBJ2-7 | TRBV7-2 | TGTGCCAGCAGCTCCGCGGGAGGGCCGGAAGGGAAGCAGTACTTC | CASSSAGGPEGKQYF
NA | NA | TRBJ1-1 | TRBV12-3/TRBV12-4 | TGTGCCAGCAGTTTACAGTCAGGAGGAGCTTTCTTT | CASSLQSGGAFF
NA | NA | TRBJ1-4 | TRBV9 | TGTGCCAGCAGCGTAGGGGGGGCTAATGAAAAACTGTTTTTT | CASSVGGANEKLFF
NA | NA | TRBJ2-4 | TRBV7-2 | TGTGCCAGCAGCTTAGCCTTAGGGGTAGCCAAAAACATTCAGTACTTC | CASSLALGVAKNIQYF
NA | NA | TRBJ1-4 | TRBV4-3 | TGCGCCAGCAGCCAAGATTCAGCGGGAAAACGCGAAAAACTGTTTTTT | CASSQDSAGKREKLFF
NA | TRBD1 | TRBJ2-2 | TRBV2 | TGTGCCAGCAGAACCCGACAGGGCCCGAACACCGGGGAGCTGTTTTTT | CASRTRQGPNTGELFF
NA | TRBD2 | TRBJ2-1 | TRBV4-3 | TGCGCCAGCAGCCAAGGGGGACTAGCGGACTACAATGAGCAGTTCTTC | CASSQGGLADYNEQFF
NA | NA | TRBJ2-7 | TRBV21-1 | TGTGCCAGCAGCAAGAATGGTCGACTTTTCTACGAGCAGTACTTC | CASSKNGRLFYEQYF
NA | NA | TRBJ2-3 | TRBV29-1 | TGCAGCGTTGAATGGAGAACGCAGTATTTT | CSVEWRTQYF
NA | NA | TRBJ1-4 | TRBV5-1 | TGCGCCAGCAGCCCCCAGACAGGTATTGAAAAACTGTTTTTT | CASSPQTGIEKLFF
NA | TRBD1 | TRBJ1-3 | TRBV2 | TGTGCCAGCAGACAAGATACAGGGGGCTTAGGGAACACCATATATTTT | CASRQDTGGLGNTIYF
few | NA | TRBJ1-4 | TRBV11-1 | TGTGCCAGCAGGCGTAGACCGGGAGTCGGTGAAAAACTGTTTTTT | CASRRRPGVGEKLFF
NA | TRBD1 | TRBJ1-2 | TRBV28 | TGTGCCAGCAGGAGCCCCACAGGGGCCAACTATGGCTACACCTTC | CASRSPTGANYGYTF
NA | NA | TRBJ2-7 | TRBV28 | TGTGCCAGCAGCGAGGCAGGGTGGCACGAGCAGTACTTC | CASSEAGWHEQYF
NA | TRBD1 | TRBJ1-1 | TRBV6-5 | TGTGCCAGCATCGACAGGGGGAGGAACACTGAAGCTTTCTTT | CASIDRGRNTEAFF
NA | TRBD2 | TRBJ2-1 | TRBV5-4 | TGTGCCAGCAGCTTCTCTAGCGGGAGGGAGTTCTTC | CASSFSSGREFF